This TCR beta chain comes out of a study of blood T cell repertoires in COVID-19. Germline lookup yields CDR1 SGHDT and CDR2 YYEEEE. Deletions cut 2 bases from V and 4 bases from J, with 15 bases between. This CDR3 comprises 15 residues. Profiling relied on immunoSEQ multiplex PCR, and the TCRdb table lists in-frame clones only, not all of them. Of roughly 250,000 clones in the sample, under 95% were seen once. The sample taken for sequencing was PBMCs or T cells enriched from blood (not recorded which). The sequence was collected from a woman aged 18-29 years who had recovered from COVID-19. The rearrangement joins TRBV5-6 to TRBJ1-2; D is unclear. CDR3 residues: CASSFVRGPLYGYTF. CDR3 DNA: TGTGCCAGCAGCTTCGTTCGGGGTCCCCTCTATGGCTACACCTTC. Combining the CDR3 with reference TRBV5-6 and TRBJ1-2 gives the whole variable domain DAGVTQSPTHLIKTRGQQVTLRCSPKSGHDTVSWYQQALGQGPQFIFQYYEEEERQRGNFPDRFSGHQFPNYSSELNVNALLLGDSALYLCASSFVRGPLYGYTFGSGTRLTVV.